The table lists the clone carrying this T cell receptor (beta chain) with many counts. This sample was taken from a study of human T cells and chemical hapten exposure. Time point specified: patch test 1, 2 weeks after DPC sensitization. The treatment is: therapeutic diphenylcyclopropenone sensitization with weekly scalp DPC. Trimming removed 3 bases at V and 3 bases at J, with 6 bases between. The CDR3 extends over 11 amino acids. Germline CDR1 is DFQATT and CDR2 is SNEGSKA (reference sequence). TCRdb processed the RACE reads anew with MiXCR; each CDR3 protein has one entry. Among tens of thousands of distinct CDR3 sequences, about 9.4% were seen once, and the ten largest hold 3.3%.

Material: whole blood, obtained in connection with sensitization to the hapten diphenylcyclopropenone (DPC). The genes are TRBV20-1 and TRBJ2-7, with D possibly matching TRBD1 (6 bases). The TCR originated in a middle-aged woman with alopecia areata. Some clones in this sample may be carry-over from other donors' samples. The chain's CDR3 is CSARDSYEQYF. The CDR3 DNA is TGCAGTGCTAGGGACAGCTACGAGCAGTACTTC.